A single T cell receptor beta chain is shown here with its context. The antigen is unknown. The data derive from a study of CD8 T cells in Susac syndrome. This CDR3 has 14 amino acids. Trimming removed 4 bases at V and 1 base at J, with 10 bases between. Germline V CDR1 and CDR2: DFQATT, SNEGSKA (reference sequence). The study, taken as a whole, reports: Only a relatively small number of individuals were included in the TCR sequencing and HLA analysis.

TCR beta sequencing was performed on blood CD8+ and CD4+ T cells. An amount of RNA that ranged from about 0.45 to 1 ug was reverse transcribed with random hexamers. With immunoSEQ multiplex PCR, TCR beta CDR3 was amplified across 54 Vbeta and 13 Jbeta. TCRdb passed the immunoSEQ multiplex PCR reads through MiXCR, listing each CDR3 protein once. The table has about 120,000 distinct CDR3 sequences, 92% seen once. This TCR derives from a human donor in good health. Material for sequencing was CD4+ T cells from PBMCs. V is TRBV20-1 and J is TRBJ1-4; D is unresolved. The CDR3 loop reads CSAILVQTNEKLFF. The CDR3 nucleotides read TGCAGTGCTATCCTAGTCCAAACTAATGAAAAACTGTTTTTT.